The 3 T cell receptor beta chains presented below share a single source sample, sequenced in a study of beta chain features in type 1 diabetes. No cognate antigen is known for these TCRs. TCRB transcripts that were expressed got sequenced, as all of the isolated RNA had been reverse transcribed. The data were produced by immunoSEQ multiplex PCR, yet TCRdb's version contains in-frame clones alone and is incomplete. Of 95,000 to 110,000 clones listed, around 30% are singletons. General study findings and limits: The study found moderately but significantly shorter TCRB CDR3s in all four CD4+ subsets of Type 1 diabetes patients.

Sequenced sample: central memory CD4+ T cells from blood. The source is a woman aged 18-29 years with type 1 diabetes.

This chain joins TRBV28 and TRBJ1-1; 9 bases agree with TRBD1. V lost 6 bases, J lost 4 bases, and 6 bases stayed unmatched. CDR1 and CDR2 (germline): MDHEN, SYDVKM. The CDR3 loop spans 14 amino acids. The CDR3 nucleotides are TGTGCCAGCAGGGACAGGGGTAGGAGCACTGAAGCTTTCTTT. As protein: CASRDRGRSTEAFF. Full variable domain (missing parts from reference TRBV28 and TRBJ1-1): DVKVTQSSRYLVKRTGEKVFLECVQDMDHENMFWYRQDPGLGLRLIYFSYDVKMKEKGDIPEGYSVSREKKERFSLILESASTNQTSMYLCASRDRGRSTEAFFGQGTRLTVV.

The CDR3 DNA follows: TGTGCCAGCAGCCAGTCGCTAATTCAGCCCCAGCATTTT. This sequence encodes CASSQSLIQPQHF. The chain couples TRBV4-2 to TRBJ1-5; D is unclear. Germline CDR1 is LGHNA and CDR2 is YNFKEQ. This CDR3 region has 13 residues. The V and J ends lost 3 bases and 6 bases respectively, with 9 bases between them.

This clone has just one count. The chain's CDR3 is CASSRLTGGEREKLFF. The DNA for the CDR3 is TGCGCCAGCAGCCGCCTGACAGGGGGCGAAAGGGAAAAACTGTTTTTT. This chain uses TRBV4-1 with TRBJ1-4; TRBD1 agrees at 10 bases. CDR1 MGHRA and CDR2 YSYEKL come from the germline V gene. The CDR3 totals 16 residues. Trimming at V came to 4 bases and at J to 8 bases, leaving 10 bases not matched to a gene.